This T cell receptor (beta chain) was observed in a study of control samples from healthy donors and cancer patients. CDR1 KGHDR and CDR2 SFDVKD come from the germline V gene. The CDR3 loop spans 15 amino acids. Trimming stripped 2 bases from V and 1 base from J, with 8 bases between. Using immunoSEQ multiplex PCR, the repertoire was profiled, and TCRdb retains in-frame clones only, with some absent. The table has approximately 140,000 clones, more than 90% seen once. This clone was counted once. The origin of this receptor is a man under 40 in good health. The chain carries TRBV24-1 and TRBJ1-5; the D is unclear. Sample: blood. Here the CDR3 DNA reads TGTGCCACCAGTGATTCATCGGGGAGCAATCAGCCCCAGCATTTT. It codes for CATSDSSGSNQPQHF.